The 6 T cell receptor beta chains presented below share a single source sample, sequenced in a study of blood T cell repertoires in COVID-19 (dated by TCRdb to the early 2020s). The receptor library was made with the immunoSEQ multiplex PCR assay. This immuneACCESS table, as held by TCRdb, lists in-frame sequences with V and J called but not all clones. Of the missing ones, under half trace to an unresolved V gene in checked studies; the others have no known cause. This sample lists over 250,000 clones; more than 80% were detected once. The ten largest make up approximately 2.5% of the sample. The sequencing input was PBMCs or T cells enriched from blood (not recorded which). The source of these receptors is a woman aged 18-29 years who had recovered from COVID-19.

The chain carries TRBV7-9 and TRBJ2-1; D might be TRBD1 (7 bases). This CDR3 has 13 amino acids. The V gene lost 8 bases and the J gene lost 4 bases, with 12 bases spanning the gap. Germline V gene lookup returns CDR1 SEHNR and CDR2 FQNEAQ (reference sequence). In DNA form, the CDR3 reads TGTGCCAGCGGAGGGACAGCATACAATGAGCAGTTCTTC. It specifies CASGGTAYNEQFF.

This clone was observed a handful of times. V and J are TRBV6-5 and TRBJ1-1, with 7 bases that match TRBD1. Trimming cost V 4 bases and J 3 bases; bases outside gene matches: 8. The germline gives CDR1 MNHEY, CDR2 SVGAGI. This CDR3 contains 15 residues. CDR3 sequence (DNA): TGTGCCAGCAGTTTTGAGGACAGGAGAGACACTGAAGCTTTCTTT. Encoded protein: CASSFEDRRDTEAFF.

The chain links TRBV4-2 to TRBJ2-7; the D gene is possibly TRBD1 (5 bases). The ends were cut back, 4 bases at V and 6 bases at J, with 13 bases in the middle. The CDR3 spans 13 residues. CDR1 and CDR2 from the germline V gene are LGHNA and YNFKEQ. The CDR3 DNA reads TGTGCCAGCAGCCGTGCGGAAGGGGCCGAGCAGTACTTC. It specifies CASSRAEGAEQYF.

The chain employs TRBV29-1 and TRBJ2-7; D is ambiguous. The V gene lost 5 bases and the J gene lost 4 bases, with 9 bases spanning the gap. This CDR3 has 11 amino acids. Per germline, CDR1 SQVTM and CDR2 ANQGSEA. CDR3 region: CSVILGYEQYF. CDR3 DNA: TGCAGCGTTATCCTCGGTTACGAGCAGTACTTC.

The chain uses TRBV7-2 and TRBJ2-5; TRBD2 matches at 16 bases. V shed 4 bases, J shed 3 bases, and the junction held 5 bases outside the gene matches. This CDR3 contains 17 residues. Germline V gene data show CDR1 as SGHTA and CDR2 as FQGNSA. The CDR3 sequence is CASSSGTSGGAEETQYF. The CDR3, as DNA: TGTGCCAGCAGCTCCGGGACTAGCGGGGGGGCTGAAGAGACCCAGTACTTC.

The V and J genes are TRBV9 and TRBJ2-3; D unresolved. The germline CDR1 and CDR2 sequences are SGDLS and YYNGEE. This CDR3 has 12 amino acids. V was trimmed by 4 bases and J by 7 bases, leaving 10 bases between them. In nucleotides, the CDR3 is TGTGCCAGCAGCTCCGAACTGAATACGCAGTATTTT. Protein: CASSSELNTQYF.